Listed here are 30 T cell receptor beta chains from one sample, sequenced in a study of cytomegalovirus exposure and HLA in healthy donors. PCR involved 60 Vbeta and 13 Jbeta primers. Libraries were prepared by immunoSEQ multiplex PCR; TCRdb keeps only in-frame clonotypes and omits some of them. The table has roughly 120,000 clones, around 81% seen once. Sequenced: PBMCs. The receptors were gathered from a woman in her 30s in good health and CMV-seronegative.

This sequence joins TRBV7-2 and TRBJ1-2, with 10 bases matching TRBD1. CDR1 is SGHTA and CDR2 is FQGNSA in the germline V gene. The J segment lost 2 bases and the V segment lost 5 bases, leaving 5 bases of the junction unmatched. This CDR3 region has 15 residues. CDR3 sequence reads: CASSRQTGGNYGYTF. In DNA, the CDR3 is TGTGCCAGCAGCCGTCAGACAGGGGGCAACTATGGCTACACCTTC. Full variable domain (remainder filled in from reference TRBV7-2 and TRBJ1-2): GAGVSQSPSNKVTEKGKDVELRCDPISGHTALYWYRQSLGQGLEFLIYFQGNSAPDKSGLPSDRFSAERTGGSVSTLTIQRTQQEDSAVYLCASSRQTGGNYGYTFGSGTRLTVV.

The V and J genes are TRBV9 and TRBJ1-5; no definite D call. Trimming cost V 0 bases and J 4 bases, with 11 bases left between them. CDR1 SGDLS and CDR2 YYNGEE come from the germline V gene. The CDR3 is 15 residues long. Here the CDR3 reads CASSVGQVPNQPQHF. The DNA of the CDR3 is TGTGCCAGCAGCGTAGGGCAGGTTCCAAATCAGCCCCAGCATTTT.

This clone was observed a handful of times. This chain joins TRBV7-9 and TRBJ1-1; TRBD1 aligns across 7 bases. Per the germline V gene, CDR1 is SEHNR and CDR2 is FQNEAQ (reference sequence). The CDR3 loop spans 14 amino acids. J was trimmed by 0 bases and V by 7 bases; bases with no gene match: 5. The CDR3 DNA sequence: TGTGCCAGCAAATCAGGGGGGATGAACACTGAAGCTTTCTTT. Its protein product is CASKSGGMNTEAFF.

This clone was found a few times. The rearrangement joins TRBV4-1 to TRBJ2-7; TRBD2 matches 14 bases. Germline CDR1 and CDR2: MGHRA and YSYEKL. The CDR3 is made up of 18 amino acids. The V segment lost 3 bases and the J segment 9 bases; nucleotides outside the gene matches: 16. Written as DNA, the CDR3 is TGCGCCAGCAGCCAGAGGGGACTAGCGGGAGCCCTCCAACCGGCGCAGTACTTC. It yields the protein CASSQRGLAGALQPAQYF.

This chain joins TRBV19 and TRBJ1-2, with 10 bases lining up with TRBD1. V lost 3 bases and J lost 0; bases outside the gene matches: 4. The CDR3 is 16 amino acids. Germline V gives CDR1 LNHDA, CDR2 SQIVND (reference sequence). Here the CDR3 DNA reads TGTGCCAGTAGTATCCGAGGACAGGGGGCTAACTATGGCTACACCTTC. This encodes CASSIRGQGANYGYTF. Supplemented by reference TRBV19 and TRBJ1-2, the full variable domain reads DGGITQSPKYLFRKEGQNVTLSCEQNLNHDAMYWYRQDPGQGLRLIYYSQIVNDFQKGDIAEGYSVSREKKESFPLTVTSAQKNPTAFYLCASSIRGQGANYGYTFGSGTRLTVV.

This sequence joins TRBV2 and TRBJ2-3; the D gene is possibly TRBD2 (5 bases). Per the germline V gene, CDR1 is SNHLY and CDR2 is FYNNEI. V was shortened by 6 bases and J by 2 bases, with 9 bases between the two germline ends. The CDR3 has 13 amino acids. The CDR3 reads CASRDWITDTQYF. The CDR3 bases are TGTGCCAGCAGGGACTGGATCACAGATACGCAGTATTTT.

For the CDR3, the DNA is TGTGCCAGCAGCTTCACAGGCGGTACTGAAGCTTTCTTT. Its protein product is CASSFTGGTEAFF. The rearrangement joins TRBV7-9 to TRBJ1-1, with D tentatively TRBD1 (5 bases). Trimming took 3 bases from V and 5 from J, leaving 10 bases between them. CDR1 is SEHNR and CDR2 is FQNEAQ in the germline V gene (reference sequence). This CDR3 comprises 13 residues.

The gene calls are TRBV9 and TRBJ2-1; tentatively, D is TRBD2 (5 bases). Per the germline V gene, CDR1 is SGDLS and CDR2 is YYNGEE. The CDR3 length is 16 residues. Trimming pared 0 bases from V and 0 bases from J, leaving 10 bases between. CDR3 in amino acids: CASSVGASNSYNEQFF. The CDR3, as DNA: TGTGCCAGCAGCGTAGGGGCTAGCAACTCCTACAATGAGCAGTTCTTC. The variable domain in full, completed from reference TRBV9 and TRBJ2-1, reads DSGVTQTPKHLITATGQRVTLRCSPRSGDLSVYWYQQSLDQGLQFLIQYYNGEERAKGNILERFSAQQFPDLHSELNLSSLELGDSALYFCASSVGASNSYNEQFFGPGTRLTVL.

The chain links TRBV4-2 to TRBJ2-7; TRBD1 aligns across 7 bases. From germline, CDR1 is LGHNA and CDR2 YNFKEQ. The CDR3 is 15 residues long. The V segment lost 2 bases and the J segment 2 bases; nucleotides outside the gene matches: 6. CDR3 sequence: CASSQLWDSTYEQYF. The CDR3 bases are TGTGCCAGCAGCCAATTATGGGACAGTACCTACGAGCAGTACTTC.

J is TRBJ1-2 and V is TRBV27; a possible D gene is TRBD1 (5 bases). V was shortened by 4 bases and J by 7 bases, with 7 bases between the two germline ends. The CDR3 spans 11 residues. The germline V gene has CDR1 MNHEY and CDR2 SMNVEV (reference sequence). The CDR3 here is CASSSGGGYTF. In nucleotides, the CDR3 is TGTGCCAGCAGTTCCGGGGGTGGCTACACCTTC.

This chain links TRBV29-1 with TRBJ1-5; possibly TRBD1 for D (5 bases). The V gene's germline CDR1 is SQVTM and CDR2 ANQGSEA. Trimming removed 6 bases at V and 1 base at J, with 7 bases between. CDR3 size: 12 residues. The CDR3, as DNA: TGCAGCGTCGGGGGGAGCAATCAGCCCCAGCATTTT. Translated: CSVGGSNQPQHF.

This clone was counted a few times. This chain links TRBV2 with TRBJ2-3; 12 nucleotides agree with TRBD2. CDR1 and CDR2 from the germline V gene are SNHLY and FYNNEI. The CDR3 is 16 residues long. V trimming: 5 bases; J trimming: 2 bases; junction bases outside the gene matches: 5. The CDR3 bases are TGTGCCAGCAGTTACGGACTAGCGGGGACCACAGATACGCAGTATTTT. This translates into CASSYGLAGTTDTQYF. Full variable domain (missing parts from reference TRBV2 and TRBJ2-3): EPEVTQTPSHQVTQMGQEVILRCVPISNHLYFYWYRQILGQKVEFLVSFYNNEISEKSEIFDDQFSVERPDGSNFTLKIRSTKLEDSAMYFCASSYGLAGTTDTQYFGPGTRLTVL.

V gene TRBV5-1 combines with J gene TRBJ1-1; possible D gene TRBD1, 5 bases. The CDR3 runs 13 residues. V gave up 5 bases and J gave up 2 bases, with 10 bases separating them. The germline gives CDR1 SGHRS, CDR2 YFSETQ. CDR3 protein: CASSYRPNTEAFF. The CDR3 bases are TGCGCCAGCAGTTACAGGCCAAACACTGAAGCTTTCTTT.

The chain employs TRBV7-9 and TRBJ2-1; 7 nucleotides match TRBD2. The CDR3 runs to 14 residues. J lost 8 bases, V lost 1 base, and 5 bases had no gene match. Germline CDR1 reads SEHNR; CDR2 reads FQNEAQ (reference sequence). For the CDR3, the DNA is TGTGCCAGCAGCTTAGTTTTTGCGGGGGATGAGCAGTTCTTC. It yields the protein CASSLVFAGDEQFF. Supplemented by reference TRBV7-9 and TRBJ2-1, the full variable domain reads DTGVSQNPRHKITKRGQNVTFRCDPISEHNRLYWYRQTLGQGPEFLTYFQNEAQLEKSRLLSDRFSAERPKGSFSTLEIQRTEQGDSAMYLCASSLVFAGDEQFFGPGTRLTVL.

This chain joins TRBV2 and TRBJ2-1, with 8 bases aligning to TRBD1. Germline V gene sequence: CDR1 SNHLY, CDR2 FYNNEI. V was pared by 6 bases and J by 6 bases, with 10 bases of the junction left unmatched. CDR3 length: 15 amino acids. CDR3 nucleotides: TGTGCCAGCAGAACCGGGACAGGCGCTTCCAATGAGCAGTTCTTC. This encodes CASRTGTGASNEQFF.

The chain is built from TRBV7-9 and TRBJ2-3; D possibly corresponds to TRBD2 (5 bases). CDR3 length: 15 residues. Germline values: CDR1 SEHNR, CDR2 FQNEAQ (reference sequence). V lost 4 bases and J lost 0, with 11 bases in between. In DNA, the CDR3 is TGTGCCAGCAGCTCTGGGCGGACTAGCACAGATACGCAGTATTTT. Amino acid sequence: CASSSGRTSTDTQYF.

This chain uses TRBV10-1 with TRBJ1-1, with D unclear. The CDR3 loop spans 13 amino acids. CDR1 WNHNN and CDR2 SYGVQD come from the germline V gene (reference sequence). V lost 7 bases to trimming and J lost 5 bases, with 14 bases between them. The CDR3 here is CASNLRSGTEAFF. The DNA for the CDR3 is TGCGCCAGCAATCTCAGGTCGGGAACTGAAGCTTTCTTT.

Written as DNA, the CDR3 is TGCGCCAGCAGAGCTGAGGGACTAGCGGGGGAGAGCTCCTACAATGAGCAGTTCTTC. Translated, it gives CASRAEGLAGESSYNEQFF. J is TRBJ2-1 and V is TRBV5-1; 14 bases fit TRBD2. There are 19 residues in the CDR3. V lost 5 bases, J lost 0 bases, and 10 bases stayed unmatched. The germline CDR1 and CDR2 sequences are SGHRS and YFSETQ.

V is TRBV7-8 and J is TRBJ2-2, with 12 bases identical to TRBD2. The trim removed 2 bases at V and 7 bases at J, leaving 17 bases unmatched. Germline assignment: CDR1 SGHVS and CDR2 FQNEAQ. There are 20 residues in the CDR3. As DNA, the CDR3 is TGTGCCAGCAGCTTAAAAACCGGGGGCCAGACTAGCGGGAGAATCGGGGAGCTGTTTTTT. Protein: CASSLKTGGQTSGRIGELFF. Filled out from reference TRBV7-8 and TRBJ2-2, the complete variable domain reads GAGVSQSPRYKVAKRGQDVALRCDPISGHVSLFWYQQALGQGPEFLTYFQNEAQLDKSGLPSDRFFAERPEGSVSTLKIQRTQQEDSAVYLCASSLKTGGQTSGRIGELFFGEGSRLTVL.

The CDR3 sequence is CASRRNPGLAEETQYF. CDR3 bases: TGTGCCAGCAGGCGGAATCCGGGACTAGCGGAAGAGACCCAGTACTTC. The chain couples TRBV28 to TRBJ2-5, with 11 positions matching TRBD2. Trimming removed 6 bases from V and 3 bases from J; junction bases left unmatched: 9. This CDR3 has 16 amino acids. Looked up from germline, CDR1 is MDHEN and CDR2 is SYDVKM.

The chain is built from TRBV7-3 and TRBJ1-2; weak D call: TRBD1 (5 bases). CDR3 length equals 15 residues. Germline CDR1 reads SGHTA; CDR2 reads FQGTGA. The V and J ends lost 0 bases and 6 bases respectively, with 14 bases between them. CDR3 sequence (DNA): TGTGCCAGCAGCTTAACGCACTCAGGGTCAGATGGCTACACCTTC. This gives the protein CASSLTHSGSDGYTF.

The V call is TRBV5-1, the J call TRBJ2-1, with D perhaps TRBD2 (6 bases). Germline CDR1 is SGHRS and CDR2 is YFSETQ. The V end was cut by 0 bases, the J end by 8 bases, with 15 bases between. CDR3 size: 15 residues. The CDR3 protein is CASSLAILEGHEQFF. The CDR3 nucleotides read TGCGCCAGCAGCTTGGCCATTTTGGAGGGCCATGAGCAGTTCTTC.

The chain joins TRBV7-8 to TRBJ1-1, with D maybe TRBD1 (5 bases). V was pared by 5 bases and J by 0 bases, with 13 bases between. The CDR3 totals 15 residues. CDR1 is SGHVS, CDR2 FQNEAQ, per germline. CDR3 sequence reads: CASSPQETVNTEAFF. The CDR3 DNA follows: TGTGCCAGCAGCCCCCAAGAGACAGTGAACACTGAAGCTTTCTTT.

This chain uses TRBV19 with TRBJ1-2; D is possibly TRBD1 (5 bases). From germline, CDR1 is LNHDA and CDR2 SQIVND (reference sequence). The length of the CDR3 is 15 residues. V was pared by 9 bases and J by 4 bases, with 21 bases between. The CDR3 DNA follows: TGTGCCAGACCTGCGAGCGGGGACGAGGGCTATGGCTACACCTTC. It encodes CARPASGDEGYGYTF. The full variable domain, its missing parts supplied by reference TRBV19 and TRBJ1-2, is DGGITQSPKYLFRKEGQNVTLSCEQNLNHDAMYWYRQDPGQGLRLIYYSQIVNDFQKGDIAEGYSVSREKKESFPLTVTSAQKNPTAFYLCARPASGDEGYGYTFGSGTRLTVV.

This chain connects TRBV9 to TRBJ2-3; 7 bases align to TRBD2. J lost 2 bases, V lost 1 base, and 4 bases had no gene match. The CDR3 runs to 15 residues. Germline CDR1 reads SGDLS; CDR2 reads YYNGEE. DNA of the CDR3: TGTGCCAGCAGCGTATTCACTAGCGCCACAGATACGCAGTATTTT. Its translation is CASSVFTSATDTQYF.

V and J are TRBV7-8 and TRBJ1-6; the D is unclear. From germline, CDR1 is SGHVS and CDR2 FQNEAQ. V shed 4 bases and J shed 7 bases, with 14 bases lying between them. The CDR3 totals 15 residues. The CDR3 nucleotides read TGTGCCAGCAGCTACTCAACCATCTTAAATTCACCCCTCCACTTT. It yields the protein CASSYSTILNSPLHF.

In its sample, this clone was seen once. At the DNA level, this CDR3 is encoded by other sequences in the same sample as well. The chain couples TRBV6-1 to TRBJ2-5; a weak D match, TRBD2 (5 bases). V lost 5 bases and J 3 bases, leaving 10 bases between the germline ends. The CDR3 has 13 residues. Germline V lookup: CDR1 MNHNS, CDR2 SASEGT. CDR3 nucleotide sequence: TGTGCCAGCAGTTCCGGACTCAAAGAGACCCAGTACTTC. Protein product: CASSSGLKETQYF.

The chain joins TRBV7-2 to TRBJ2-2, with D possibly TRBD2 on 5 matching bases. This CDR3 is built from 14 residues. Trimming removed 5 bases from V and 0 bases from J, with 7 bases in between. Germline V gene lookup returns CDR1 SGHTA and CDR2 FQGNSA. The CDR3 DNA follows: TGTGCCAGCAGCAGGACTGCGAACACCGGGGAGCTGTTTTTT. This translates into CASSRTANTGELFF.

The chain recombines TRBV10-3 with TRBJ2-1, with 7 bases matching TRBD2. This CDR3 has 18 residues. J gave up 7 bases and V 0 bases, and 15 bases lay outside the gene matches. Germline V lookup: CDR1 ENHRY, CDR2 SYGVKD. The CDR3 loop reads CAISESPTSSLAGNEQFF. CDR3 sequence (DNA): TGTGCCATCAGTGAGTCACCGACTAGCAGTCTGGCTGGGAATGAGCAGTTCTTC.

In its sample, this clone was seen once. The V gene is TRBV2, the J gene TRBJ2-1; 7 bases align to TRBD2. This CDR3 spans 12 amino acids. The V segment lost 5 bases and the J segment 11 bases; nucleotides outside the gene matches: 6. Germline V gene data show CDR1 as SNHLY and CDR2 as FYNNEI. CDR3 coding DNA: TGTGCCAGCAGTCCAGGGAGGGAGAAGCAGTTCTTC. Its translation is CASSPGREKQFF.